This is a list of T cell receptor beta chains from one sample in a study of cytomegalovirus exposure and HLA in healthy donors. Measured with immunoSEQ multiplex PCR; TCRdb has only the in-frame clones, and not every one. Of around 150,000 clones in the sample, 79% were seen once. The sequencing input was PBMCs. The source is a man aged 40-55 years in good health and CMV-seronegative. Both conserved end residues are part of each CDR3. A D gene is named only where the DNA matches it firmly. Expanded clones get a size class; other rows say once, few or many, or leave the size out.

NA	TRBV7-9	NA	TRBJ2-2	TGTGCCACCCCACTCCCCTCGGGGAACACCGGGGAGCTGTTTTTT	CATPLPSGNTGELFF
NA	TRBV5-1	NA	TRBJ2-7	TGCGCCAGCAGCTTGACAGGGCGCTACGAGCAGTACTTC	CASSLTGRYEQYF
NA	TRBV28	NA	TRBJ1-5	TGTGCCAGCAGTCTAGACCGACGGGAAAATCAGCCCCAGCATTTT	CASSLDRRENQPQHF
NA	TRBV10-3	TRBD2	TRBJ2-4	TGTGCCATCAGTGAAACGACTAGCGGGAGGGACATTCAGTACTTC	CAISETTSGRDIQYF
NA	TRBV15	TRBD1	TRBJ2-7	TGTGCCACCAGCAGAGTTCCAGGGACAGGGGATCGCGAGCAGTACTTC	CATSRVPGTGDREQYF
once	TRBV6-5	NA	TRBJ2-7	TGTGCCAGCAGGGAAGGGGCCTACGAGCAGTACTTC	CASREGAYEQYF
NA	TRBV7-9	TRBD2	TRBJ2-2	TGTGCCAGCACCCGACTAGCGGCTACGAACACCGGGGAGCTGTTTTTT	CASTRLAATNTGELFF
NA	TRBV5-4	NA	TRBJ1-3	TGTGCCAGCAGCCGAGATCCATCACCTGTCTCTGGAAACACCATATATTTT	CASSRDPSPVSGNTIYF
NA	TRBV2	NA	TRBJ2-7	TGTGCCAGCAGTGAAATGGGGCTATACGAGCAGTACTTC	CASSEMGLYEQYF
NA	TRBV4-1	NA	TRBJ1-5	TGCGCCAGCAGCCAAGATTTTCGAGAGAATCAGCCCCAGCATTTT	CASSQDFRENQPQHF
NA	TRBV28	NA	TRBJ2-5	TGTGCCAGCAGTCCTTGGACTGGCGGGGTGCTGGAGACCCAGTACTTC	CASSPWTGGVLETQYF
NA	TRBV30	TRBD2	TRBJ2-5	TGTGCCTGGAGTAAGGGCAGGGCTCTTGGCGGGGGACAAGAGACCCAGTACTTC	CAWSKGRALGGGQETQYF
once	TRBV5-1	TRBD2	TRBJ2-5	TGCGCCAGCAGCCCGACTAGCGGGAGAGGTAAAGAGACCCAGTACTTC	CASSPTSGRGKETQYF
few	TRBV14	NA	TRBJ2-7	TGTGCCAGCAGCCTCTGGGCGCGAACCTACGAGCAGTACTTC	CASSLWARTYEQYF
NA	TRBV29-1	NA	TRBJ1-2	TGCAGCGTTGAAGATCGATGGAACAGGATTGGCTACACCTTC	CSVEDRWNRIGYTF
NA	TRBV6-6	TRBD2	TRBJ2-7	TGTGCCAGCAGTTTCTACCCGGGACTAGGAGACGAGCAGTACTTC	CASSFYPGLGDEQYF
NA	TRBV2	TRBD1	TRBJ2-1	TGTGCCAGCAGTGAAATTGTTCGGACAGGGTTGAATGAGCAGTTCTTC	CASSEIVRTGLNEQFF
once	TRBV6-5	NA	TRBJ2-5	TGTGCCAGCAGTTACTCAGGGGCCGGCAAAAAGACCCAGTACTTC	CASSYSGAGKKTQYF
NA	TRBV6-1	NA	TRBJ2-2	TGTGCCAGCAGTCGGGAGTTGAGTACCGGGGAGCTGTTTTTT	CASSRELSTGELFF
NA	TRBV6-6	NA	TRBJ1-6	TGTGCCAGCAGGATTCTGCGGCAGGGGAATTCACCCCTCCACTTT	CASRILRQGNSPLHF
NA	TRBV6-1	NA	TRBJ2-1	TGTGCCAGCGCAGACCGAAGGAGCTCCTACAATGAGCAGTTCTTC	CASADRRSSYNEQFF
NA	TRBV14	NA	TRBJ2-7	TGTGCCAGCAGCCAAGATCTACAGGGCGAGCAGTACTTC	CASSQDLQGEQYF
once	TRBV4-2	NA	TRBJ2-7	TGTGCCAGCAGCCAAGATTGGGAGACCGACTACGAGCAGTACTTC	CASSQDWETDYEQYF
NA	TRBV27	NA	TRBJ1-2	TGTGCCAGCAGTTTCTCCAGGGGCTATGGCTACACCTTC	CASSFSRGYGYTF
NA	TRBV7-9	NA	TRBJ2-7	TGTGCCAGCAGCCCCATTGGGGGCAGCTACGAGCAGTACTTC	CASSPIGGSYEQYF